This section outlines one T cell receptor (beta chain) sequence together with its context. Blood sampling took place at baseline, cycle 4 day 1, and cycle 7 day 1. The CDR3 loop spans 13 amino acids. CDR1 and CDR2 (germline): SEHNR, FQNEAQ (reference sequence). Deletions cut 5 bases from V and 0 bases from J, with 5 bases between. This sample is drawn from a study of OX40 agonist ivuxolimab in advanced cancers. In the study overall: The dose-escalation cohort had hepatocellular carcinoma, melanoma, renal cell or head and neck cancer.

The repertoire was sequenced with immunoSEQ multiplex PCR; TCRdb's copy has only in-frame clones and lacks some. The table has around 76,000 clones, approximately 90% seen once. Here the sequenced sample was CD4+ or CD8+ T cells sorted from blood, taken in a trial of the OX40 agonist ivuxolimab. The source of this sequence is an adult with an advanced solid tumor such as melanoma, head and neck, liver or kidney cancer. This rearrangement joins TRBV7-9 to TRBJ1-5, with D hard to call. The CDR3 loop is CASSESSNQPQHF. The CDR3 region has the DNA TGTGCCAGCAGCGAAAGTAGCAATCAGCCCCAGCATTTT.